Shown below are 9 T cell receptor beta chains from a single sample sequenced in a study of blood T cell repertoires in COVID-19. The protocol was immunoSEQ multiplex PCR, while the TCRdb copy is restricted to in-frame clones and leaves out a portion. The sample records some 360,000 clones, about nine tenths being singletons. Sequencing was done on a sample of peripheral blood. The receptors come from a woman aged 60 to 75 with COVID-19, enrolled during active disease.

This chain joins TRBV25-1 and TRBJ2-3, with 8 positions matching TRBD2. CDR3 length: 16 residues. V shed 6 bases and J 1 base; nucleotides not matched to a gene: 9. The germline CDR1 and CDR2 sequences are MGHDK and SYGVNS. The CDR3 here is CASSDFSGTRTDTQYF. The CDR3 DNA reads as TGTGCCAGCAGCGACTTTAGCGGGACCCGCACAGATACGCAGTATTTT.

The V call is TRBV7-9, the J call TRBJ1-6, with TRBD1 matching 9 bases. This CDR3 has 16 amino acids. Per the germline V gene, CDR1 is SEHNR and CDR2 is FQNEAQ (reference sequence). Losses at the gene ends were 4 bases for V and 3 bases for J; bases not matched to a gene: 4. The CDR3 DNA sequence: TGTGCCAGCAGCTCCACAGGGGGCTTCTATAATTCACCCCTCCACTTT. Protein product: CASSSTGGFYNSPLHF. The full variable domain, in which reference TRBV7-9 and TRBJ1-6 provide the parts outside the CDR3, is DTGVSQNPRHKITKRGQNVTFRCDPISEHNRLYWYRQTLGQGPEFLTYFQNEAQLEKSRLLSDRFSAERPKGSFSTLEIQRTEQGDSAMYLCASSSTGGFYNSPLHFGNGTRLTVT.

V is TRBV29-1 and J is TRBJ1-2; D gene uncertain. With 4 bases removed from V and 0 bases from J, the gap between germline ends came to 12 bases. CDR1 is SQVTM, CDR2 ANQGSEA, per germline. The CDR3 totals 14 residues. As DNA, the CDR3 is TGCAGCGTTGCGGGAGAGGACTCTAACTATGGCTACACCTTC. It yields the protein CSVAGEDSNYGYTF.

The genes are TRBV2 and TRBJ1-1, with D maybe TRBD1 (6 bases). The CDR3 is 13 amino acids. The germline CDR1 and CDR2 sequences are SNHLY and FYNNEI. The CDR3 reads CAWGQPMNTEAFF. The CDR3 DNA reads as TGTGCATGGGGACAACCCATGAACACTGAAGCTTTCTTT.

This clone was detected once. The V and J genes are TRBV29-1 and TRBJ1-2; TRBD1 is a possible D gene (5 bases). The ends were cut back, 5 bases at V and 2 bases at J, with 15 bases in the middle. Germline lookup yields CDR1 SQVTM and CDR2 ANQGSEA. This CDR3 is built from 14 residues. This CDR3 reads CSVYSPTANYGYTF. In DNA form, the CDR3 reads TGCAGCGTTTATTCCCCGACAGCAAACTATGGCTACACCTTC.

The rearrangement joins TRBV19 to TRBJ2-1, with 7 bases that match TRBD1. V dropped 4 bases and J dropped 7; count of bases not matched to a gene: 7. CDR3 size: 14 residues. In germline, CDR1 is LNHDA, CDR2 SQIVND (reference sequence). CDR3 loop: CASSRDRVRNEQFF. CDR3 nucleotide sequence: TGTGCCAGTAGTAGAGACAGGGTGCGAAATGAGCAGTTCTTC.

The V call is TRBV10-3, the J call TRBJ1-1, with 8 bases that match TRBD1. Germline CDR1 reads ENHRY; CDR2 reads SYGVKD. The junction had 7 bases not matched to a gene; V was cut back by 4 bases and J by 3 bases. The CDR3 totals 15 residues. CDR3: CAISGWTGSYTEAFF. CDR3 bases: TGTGCCATCAGTGGGTGGACAGGGTCGTACACTGAAGCTTTCTTT.

The chain has TRBV6-6 and TRBJ1-3, with a possible D match to TRBD1 (6 bases). This CDR3 contains 15 residues. Germline loops: CDR1 MNHNY, CDR2 SVGAGI (reference sequence). The germline V and J ends were trimmed by 5 bases and 5 bases, with 16 bases remaining between them. In DNA, the CDR3 is TGTGCCAGCAGTCAACTCAGGGGTAATCGAAACACCATATATTTT. As protein: CASSQLRGNRNTIYF.

This clone has a single count. J is TRBJ1-5 and V is TRBV7-2; 7 nucleotides line up with TRBD1. The CDR3 has 14 residues. V lost 4 bases, J lost 5 bases, and 5 bases stayed unmatched. From germline, CDR1 is SGHTA and CDR2 FQGNSA. The CDR3 sequence is CASSSGGRDQPQHF. For the CDR3, the DNA is TGTGCCAGCAGCTCAGGGGGTAGAGATCAGCCCCAGCATTTT.